Listed below are T cell receptor beta chains from one sample, sequenced in a study of blood T cell repertoires in COVID-19. Generated by immunoSEQ multiplex PCR, the TCRdb table keeps only in-frame clones and is missing some. The sample contains 150,000 to 200,000 clones, around 79% of which appear only once. The sample comprised peripheral blood. The source of these receptors is a man in his 60s with active or convalescent COVID-19. Both conserved end residues are part of each CDR3. The D gene is left open where the match is weak. Rows may omit the clone size; those that give it use once, few, many or a size class.

TRBV7-3	TRBJ1-3	.	.	TGTGCCAGCAGTCCCGAGGTTGGAAACACCATATATTTT	CASSPEVGNTIYF
TRBV21-1	TRBJ2-7	.	.	TGTGCCAGCCTCGTGAGACTTGTGCAGTACTTC	CASLVRLVQYF
TRBV11-3	TRBJ2-2	.	.	TGTGCCAGCAGCTTAGTACAGGGGGGGACCGGGGAGCTGTTTTTT	CASSLVQGGTGELFF
TRBV5-8	TRBJ1-2	.	few	TGTGCCAGCAGCTTGGAGGCAGCGGCTATCAGTAATGGCTACACCTTC	CASSLEAAAISNGYTF
TRBV3-1/TRBV3-2	TRBJ2-7	TRBD2	.	TGTGCCAGCAGCCAGGGCGGGGAGGGGAGCTCCTACGAGCAGTACTTC	CASSQGGEGSSYEQYF
TRBV19	TRBJ2-7	.	.	TGTGCCAGTAGACCACAGGGTACCCACGAGCAGTACTTC	CASRPQGTHEQYF
TRBV11-3	TRBJ2-2	TRBD1	.	TGTGCCAGCAGCCCGGGACAGGGAGACACCGGGGAGCTGTTTTTT	CASSPGQGDTGELFF
TRBV18	TRBJ2-3	.	.	TGTGCCAGCTCACCAGCCCCTGCCCGAGGCACAGATACGCAGTATTTT	CASSPAPARGTDTQYF
TRBV6-5	TRBJ2-7	TRBD1	.	TGTGCCAGCGGCTGGGACAGGAGCTCCTACGAGCAGTACTTC	CASGWDRSSYEQYF
TRBV5-1	TRBJ2-1	TRBD2	.	TGCGCCAGCAGCTCGCGGGGACTAGCGGACAATGAGCAGTTCTTC	CASSSRGLADNEQFF
TRBV18	TRBJ1-1	.	.	TGTGCCAGCTCCCGCGCGACCCGGGACACTGAAGCTTTCTTT	CASSRATRDTEAFF
TRBV27	TRBJ2-2	.	few	TGTGCCAGCACCCGGGTAGCCCTCAGGAACACCGGGGAGCTGTTTTTT	CASTRVALRNTGELFF
TRBV11-2	TRBJ1-1	.	.	TGTGCCAGCAGCTTAGATCCGGGGAGAGCCACTGAAGCTTTCTTT	CASSLDPGRATEAFF
TRBV30	TRBJ2-7	TRBD1	.	TGTGCCTGGAGTGCGGGACAGGGGGCATACGAGCAGTACTTC	CAWSAGQGAYEQYF
TRBV6-5	TRBJ2-5	.	.	TGTGCCAGCACGCCGCCAGGCCAAGAGACCCAGTACTTC	CASTPPGQETQYF
TRBV4-1	TRBJ1-1	TRBD1	.	TGCGCCAGCAGCCAAATGAGGGGGCCAGGGAACACTGAAGCTTTCTTT	CASSQMRGPGNTEAFF
TRBV10-3	TRBJ1-3	.	.	TGTGCCATCAGAGAGGGGATGGGGCACCTCTCTGGAAACACCATATATTTT	CAIREGMGHLSGNTIYF
TRBV28	TRBJ2-7	TRBD2	.	TGTGCCAGCAGCTCCTGGACTAGCGGGATAAGCTCCTACGAGCAGTACTTC	CASSSWTSGISSYEQYF
TRBV7-3	TRBJ2-1	TRBD2	.	TGTGCCAGCAGCTTAAAAAGCGGGAGGGAATCTGGGATCGGCAATGAGCAGTTCTTC	CASSLKSGRESGIGNEQFF
TRBV7-8	TRBJ2-1	.	.	TGTGCCAGCAGCCACAGGTTCAATGAGCAGTTCTTC	CASSHRFNEQFF
TRBV2	TRBJ2-3	.	few	TGTGCCAGCAGTCTAGAGGATACGCAGTATTTT	CASSLEDTQYF
TRBV29-1	TRBJ2-7	TRBD1	.	TGCAGCGTTGAACAGTCGAGGGGGCTTGGGCAGTACTTC	CSVEQSRGLGQYF
TRBV29-1	TRBJ2-1	TRBD2	once	TGCAGCGCAACGACTAGCGGGAGTGGAGATGAGCAGTTCTTC	CSATTSGSGDEQFF
TRBV4-2	TRBJ2-2	.	.	TGTGCCAGCAGCCAAGTTCTGCCAGCCGGGGAGCTGTTTTTT	CASSQVLPAGELFF
TRBV27	TRBJ2-1	TRBD1	.	TGTGCCAGCAGTTTGACAGGGAATGGGGTTGGTGAGCAGTTCTTC	CASSLTGNGVGEQFF
TRBV9	TRBJ1-6	.	.	TGTGCCAGCACAAGTTTTCCGGGGAATAATTCACCCCTCCACTTT	CASTSFPGNNSPLHF
TRBV5-4	TRBJ1-4	.	.	TGTGCCAGCAGCCCAAGGGGGGGGAAGGAAAAACTGTTTTTT	CASSPRGGKEKLFF
TRBV18	TRBJ2-7	.	.	TGTGCCAGCTCATCGACAGATTACGAGCAGTACTTC	CASSSTDYEQYF